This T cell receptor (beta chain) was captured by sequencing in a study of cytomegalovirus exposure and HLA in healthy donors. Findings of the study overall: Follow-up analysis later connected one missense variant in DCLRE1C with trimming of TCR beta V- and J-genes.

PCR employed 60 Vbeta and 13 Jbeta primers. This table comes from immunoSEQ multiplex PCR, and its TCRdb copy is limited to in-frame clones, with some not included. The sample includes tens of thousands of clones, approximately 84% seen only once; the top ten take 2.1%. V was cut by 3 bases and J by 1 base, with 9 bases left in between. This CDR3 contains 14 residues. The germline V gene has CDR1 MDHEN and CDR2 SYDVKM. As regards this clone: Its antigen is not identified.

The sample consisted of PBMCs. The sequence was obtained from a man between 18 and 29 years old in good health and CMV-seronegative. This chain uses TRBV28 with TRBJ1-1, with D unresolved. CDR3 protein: CASSFIYPNTEAFF. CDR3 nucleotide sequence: TGTGCCAGCAGTTTTATTTATCCGAACACTGAAGCTTTCTTT.